This T cell receptor (beta chain) was sequenced for a study of T-cell reconstitution after alpha-beta-depleted transplantation in children. This clonotype was picked up a small number of times. Unique molecular identifiers tagged the TCRbeta library. Each CDR3 protein gets one entry after TCRdb re-called the PCR reads with MiXCR. The data hold around 200,000 distinct CDR3 sequences, with approximately 15% observed a single time. V was pared by 3 bases and J by 0 bases, with 16 bases between. Germline values: CDR1 SGHRS, CDR2 YFSETQ. The CDR3 covers 16 residues. The chain joins TRBV5-1 to TRBJ2-7; tentatively, D is TRBD1 (5 bases). Sequencing used PBMCs, mostly from graft donor cells, obtained 360 days after TCRalphabeta/CD19-depleted stem cell transplant. The origin of this receptor is a male patient aged 2 to 9 who had a stem cell transplant for acute lymphoblastic leukemia, so the T cells may come from the graft donor. DNA for the CDR3: TGCGCCAGCAGCTCAGCTCCTACAGGATTCTCCTACGAGCAGTACTTC. This sequence encodes CASSSAPTGFSYEQYF.